This TCR beta chain is drawn from a study of sequential checkpoint blockade in melanoma (dated by TCRdb to the late 2010s). Regarding the complete study: Using 1:1 randomization, the trial assigned patients either to first-line nivolumab followed by ipilimumab (arm A) or to ipilimumab followed by nivolumab (arm B). Maintenance nivolumab was given following each of the two trial sequences.

The germline V gene yields SGHVS for CDR1 and FQNEAQ for CDR2. For this chain, trimming is 2 bases at the V end and 4 bases at the J end, and the number of junction bases without a gene match is 1. The CDR3, cysteine through phenylalanine, is 15 amino acids long. CDR3 DNA only is kept here, 45 bases in frame from base 1. The full study reports these points: The response-prediction model combining TCR metrics and mutation burden needs validation in larger, independent patient cohorts.

The sample's treatment or condition label is to be understood as: randomized to nivolumab then ipilimumab (arm A) or the reverse (arm B). None of the trial patients had been given prior DNA-damaging chemotherapy. On a FACS Aria II flow cytometer, live CD3+CD8+ cells that were negative for CD19 and CD56 were sorted from thawed PBMCs. Samples were obtained from patients with melanoma enrolled in CheckMate 064, a randomized, open-label phase II trial of sequential checkpoint blockade. Leukapheresis was used to collect peripheral blood mononuclear cells, which were then purified with Ficoll-Paque and frozen in human serum with 10% DMSO. Purity of sorted blood CD3+CD8+ cells was verified at >98% immediately after sorting, followed by DNA extraction. The immunoSEQ Assay was used to immunosequence TCRbeta CDR3 regions from genomic DNA. Prior to high-throughput sequencing, genomic DNA was amplified by bias-controlled multiplex PCR. As for the authors' bioinformatics: To quantify the absolute abundance of each unique TCRbeta CDR3 region, the sequences were collapsed and filtered. Clonality, defined as 1 minus Pielou's evenness, was calculated using productive rearrangements only. Clones with significantly greater frequencies in on-treatment versus baseline samples were identified using a previously published method. TCRdb took this table from immuneACCESS and kept in-frame rearrangements with V and J called. Such tables lack part of the clones; where checked against another copy, unresolved V genes explain under half of the gap, and the rest is unexplained. The DNA gave D and trimming, while V, J and clone size come from that table. The sample includes around 21,000 clones, with roughly four fifths observed a single time. In total, the top ten clones hold about 51% of the sample.

Comment on this clone: The antigen this receptor binds is unknown. Base quality data are lacking; no much larger clone is found one base away. This CDR3 is also generated by other DNA sequences in the sample.

The chain is made from TRBV7-8 and TRBJ2-1; 11 bases in the middle match TRBD2. The sample here was CD8+ T cells sorted from blood (inferred from file names), taken from a patient given nivolumab and ipilimumab in sequence. This receptor was identified in a human donor with melanoma. The DNA sequence is as follows: TGTGCCAGCAGCTTAACTAGCGGGGGTTACAATGAGCAGTTCTTC. This is translated as CASSLTSGGYNEQFF.